This T cell receptor beta chain was found in a study of T cells in Graves' hyperthyroidism and ophthalmopathy (dated by TCRdb to 2018 to 2020). For the wider study: Peripheral blood was sampled at the time of initial diagnosis, prior to any treatment. To identify distinguishing TCR V-J signatures, a discovery cohort of around 100 patients was used, comprising 43 with Graves' ophthalmopathy and around 60 with stable Graves' hyperthyroidism. According to the paper, TCR Vbeta CDR3 sequencing was carried out on 135 peripheral blood samples, which came from approximately 41 ophthalmopathy, around 75 hyperthyroidism and some 17 progressor patients. The study also compared thyroid tissue and blood T-cell repertoires from five or six Graves' hyperthyroidism patients. The approximately 100 discovery patients were randomly divided into training and test sets at a 7:3 ratio. An independent validation cohort of around 19 hyperthyroidism patients and about 15 patients who later progressed to ophthalmopathy tested prospective prediction of ophthalmopathy. After sampling, hyperthyroidism patients received methimazole starting at 30 mg daily, and ophthalmopathy patients received high-dose intravenous methylprednisolone.

Amplification of TCR beta CDR3 regions was carried out from RNA transcripts. A first-round RT-PCR of the TCR CDR3 used the HTBI primer set with the Qiagen OneStep RT-PCR kit. Libraries were constructed in a second round of multiplex PCR, after which size selection and purification were carried out. Sequencing of the libraries was done on an Illumina HiSeq2000 using paired-end 100 bp reads. Processing in the source paper ran as follows. SOAPnuke was used to process the raw data, with reads discarded if the reads contained adapters or uncalled bases, had a mean Phred below 15, or lacked an exact constant-primer or identifier match. High-quality paired reads were merged with COPE v1.2.5, and unique nucleotide sequences were defined as clonotypes. MiTCR v1.1 was used to align the clonotypes against IMGT TRBV, TRBD and TRBJ reference segments. The analysis included only V-J combinations with a frequency above 0.0001, which together covered 99% to 99.2% of the repertoires. The TCS score was defined as F50 (clonal expansion) divided by E x V (chaos), with BLOSUM62-based TCRdist calculated between CDR3 peptides within each V-J. Welch's t-statistics and random forest reduced several hundred V-J features to 10 to 15, which were used in a naive Bayes classifier (R e1071). TCRdb reprocessing: public reads trimmed at Q25 with fastp, clones called with MiXCR, in-frame beta chains kept. Entries are consolidated by CDR3 protein sequence, retaining the most common genes and DNA. These V and J calls originate from TCRdb's pipeline instead of the authors' own analysis. The sample yields a few hundred thousand distinct CDR3 sequences; approximately 17% were counted once. The top ten hold less than 45% of the sample.

Comments on this clonotype: What this receptor recognizes is not known. No much larger clone exists at a distance of one base, and base qualities are not known.

The study at large found these results: During validation, the model predicted progression to ophthalmopathy a median of around 6 months ahead of onset, with approximately 70% sensitivity and under 85% specificity. Sample size was not statistically predetermined, and blinding of investigators to group allocation was not performed. Most expanded thyroid clonotypes (frequency above 0.001) were also detected in blood, suggesting blood repertoires may reflect thyroid immune responses. In cross-validation, a model built on a 13 V-J signature told ophthalmopathy apart from stable hyperthyroidism with 87.88% sensitivity and about 81% specificity, and in testing the same model reached 80%/75%.

The V end gives up 5 bases and the J end 3 bases, leaving 6 bases in the junction not matched to a gene. CDR1 SGHAT and CDR2 FQNNGV were looked up in the germline V gene. Including cysteine and phenylalanine, the CDR3 has 17 amino acids. The CDR3 DNA has 51 bases and is translated from base 1. In the ophthalmopathy patients, disease was moderately to severely active, with a Clinical Activity Score of 3 or more, a NOSPECS grade of 4 or more, and a duration of less than 3 months. Any patient with an uncontrolled infection, another autoimmune disease, pregnancy or lactation was excluded. Diagnoses relied on clinical symptoms, serum thyroxine and TRAb, thyroid ultrasound and orbital computed tomography. Ficoll-Paque density gradient centrifugation was used to isolate PBMCs from approximately 10 ml of fresh peripheral blood. Trizol reagent was used to extract total RNA, and RNA quality was then checked on an Agilent 2100 Bioanalyzer.

This receptor was identified in a man in his late teens or twenties with Graves' ophthalmopathy. Sequencing input: blood. Rearrangement joined TRBV11-2 to TRBJ2-1; 14 of the junction bases match TRBD2. CDR3 region: CASSLGTSGGLYNEQFF. The DNA reads TGTGCCAGCAGCCTAGGGACTAGCGGGGGACTCTACAATGAGCAGTTCTTC.